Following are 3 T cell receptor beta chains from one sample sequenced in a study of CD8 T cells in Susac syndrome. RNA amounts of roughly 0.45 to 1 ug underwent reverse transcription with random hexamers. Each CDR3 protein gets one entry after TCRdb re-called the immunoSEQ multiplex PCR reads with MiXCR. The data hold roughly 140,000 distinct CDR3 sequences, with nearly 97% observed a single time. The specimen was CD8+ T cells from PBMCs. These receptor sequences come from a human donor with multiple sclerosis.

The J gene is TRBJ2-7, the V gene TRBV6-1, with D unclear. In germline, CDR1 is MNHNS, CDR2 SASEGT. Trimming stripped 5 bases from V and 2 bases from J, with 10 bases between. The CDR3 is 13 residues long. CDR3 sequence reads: CASSLRKTYEQYF. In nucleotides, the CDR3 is TGTGCCAGCAGTTTAAGGAAGACCTACGAGCAGTACTTC.

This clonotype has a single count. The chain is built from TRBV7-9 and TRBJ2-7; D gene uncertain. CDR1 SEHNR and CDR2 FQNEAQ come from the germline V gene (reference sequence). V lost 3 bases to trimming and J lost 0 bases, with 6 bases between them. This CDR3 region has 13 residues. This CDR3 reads CASSLGYSYEQYF. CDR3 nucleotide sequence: TGTGCCAGCAGCTTGGGCTACTCCTACGAGCAGTACTTC.

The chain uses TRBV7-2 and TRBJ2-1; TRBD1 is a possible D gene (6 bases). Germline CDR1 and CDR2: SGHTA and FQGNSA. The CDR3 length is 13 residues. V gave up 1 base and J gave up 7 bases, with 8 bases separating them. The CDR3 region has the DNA TGTGCCAGCAGCTTAGTAACAGGGAATGAGCAGTTCTTC. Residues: CASSLVTGNEQFF.